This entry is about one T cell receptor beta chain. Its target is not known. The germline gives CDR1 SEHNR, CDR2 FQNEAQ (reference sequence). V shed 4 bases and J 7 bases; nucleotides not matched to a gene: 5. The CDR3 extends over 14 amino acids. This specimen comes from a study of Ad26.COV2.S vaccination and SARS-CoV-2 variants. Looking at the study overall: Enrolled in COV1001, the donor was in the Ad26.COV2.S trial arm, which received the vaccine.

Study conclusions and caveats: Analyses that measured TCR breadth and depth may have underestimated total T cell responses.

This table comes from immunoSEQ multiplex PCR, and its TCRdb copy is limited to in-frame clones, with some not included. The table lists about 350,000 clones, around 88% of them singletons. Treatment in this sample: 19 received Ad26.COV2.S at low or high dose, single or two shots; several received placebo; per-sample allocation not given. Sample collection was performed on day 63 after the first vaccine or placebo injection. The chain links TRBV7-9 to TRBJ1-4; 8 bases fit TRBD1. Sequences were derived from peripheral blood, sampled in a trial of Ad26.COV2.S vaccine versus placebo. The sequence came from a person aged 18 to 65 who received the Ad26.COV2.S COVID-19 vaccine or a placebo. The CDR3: CASSSGGEPEKLFF. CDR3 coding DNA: TGTGCCAGCAGCTCAGGGGGCGAACCTGAAAAACTGTTTTTT.